This T cell receptor (beta chain) originates from a study of beta chain features in type 1 diabetes. Study observations and caveats: Type 1 diabetes patients had TCRB CDR3s that were shorter (moderately but significantly so) in all four CD4+ subsets.

Trimming stripped 0 bases from V and 12 bases from J, with 6 bases between. CDR3 size: 11 residues. CDR1 is SGHAT and CDR2 is FQNNGV in the germline V gene. Comments on this clone: What it binds is unknown.

Since all of the isolated RNA was reverse transcribed, expressed TCRB transcripts were what got sequenced. Here immunoSEQ multiplex PCR was the method, and the copy in TCRdb shows in-frame clones only, minus some. The repertoire holds 150,000 to 190,000 clones, with 10% as singletons. The source material was central memory CD4+ T cells from blood. This clonotype was sampled from a man aged 30-40 years with type 1 diabetes. J is TRBJ2-1 and V is TRBV11-2; D possibly corresponds to TRBD1 (6 bases). Here the CDR3 DNA reads TGTGCCAGCAGCTTAGAGGGGGCGCAGTTCTTC. Its translation: CASSLEGAQFF. The full variable domain, its missing parts supplied by reference TRBV11-2 and TRBJ2-1, is EAGVAQSPRYKIIEKRQSVAFWCNPISGHATLYWYQQILGQGPKLLIQFQNNGVVDDSQLPKDRFSAERLKGVDSTLKIQPAKLEDSAVYLCASSLEGAQFFGPGTRLTVL.